Sequencing of this TCR beta chain was carried out in a study of blood T cells in healthy people across ages. Together with a sample-barcoded 5' primer, a J-beta primer mix was included in a second PCR lasting roughly 6 to 12 cycles. MiXCR, applied by TCRdb to the 5' RACE reads, yields one record per CDR3 protein. The data contain fewer than 2 million distinct CDR3 sequences, about 39% of them singletons. This clonotype originated in a human donor in good health. Material for sequencing was blood.

The chain's CDR3 is CSASRQRMQEAQYF. The CDR3 DNA reads as TGCAGTGCTTCCAGACAGAGAATGCAAGAGGCCCAGTACTTC. This rearrangement joins TRBV20-1 to TRBJ2-7, with D possibly being TRBD1 (5 bases). Germline V lookup: CDR1 DFQATT, CDR2 SNEGSKA (reference sequence). V dropped 5 bases and J dropped 10 bases, with 24 bases sitting between them. This CDR3 comprises 14 residues.